The sequence of this T cell receptor (beta chain) was determined in a study of T cell responses to AZD1222 COVID-19 vaccine. Study observations and caveats: Two doses of AZD1222 preceded a rise in Spike-specific TCR breadth and depth. It should be noted that donors were predominantly white British and more often female, and clonal diversity was possibly underestimated. Reportedly, close to half of spike-specific TCRs are directed against unmutated variant regions.

This clone was seen only a few times. Antigen: not known. CDR1 and CDR2 (germline): SGHTA, FQGTGA. The V end was cut by 2 bases, the J end by 5 bases, with 10 bases between. There are 14 residues in the CDR3. Clones were read by immunoSEQ multiplex PCR, and TCRdb kept only the in-frame ones, dropping some. This sample carries 95,000 to 100,000 clones, around 87% of them seen once, and the ten largest clones take around 9.6%. V and J are TRBV7-3 and TRBJ2-1; the D gene is possibly TRBD1 (5 bases). This material consisted of peripheral blood, taken 28 days after the second AZD1222 dose. The source is an adult who received the AZD1222 COVID-19 vaccine. CDR3 amino acids: CASSLLAGNNEQFF. The CDR3 DNA reads TGTGCCAGCAGCTTATTAGCAGGGAACAATGAGCAGTTCTTC.